The present T cell receptor (beta chain) was sequenced within a study of blood T cells in healthy people across ages. A sample-barcoded 5' primer and a J-beta primer mix were used in a second PCR of roughly 6 to 12 cycles. MiXCR, run by TCRdb on the 5' RACE reads, gives a single entry per CDR3 protein. The table records around 2 million distinct CDR3 sequences, about 39% of them present only once. This clonotype has a single count. Its antigen remains unidentified. V was trimmed by 5 bases and J by 3 bases, leaving 20 bases between them. Per the germline V gene, CDR1 is SEHNR and CDR2 is FQNEAQ (reference sequence). The CDR3 length is 16 residues. The authors isolated at least 7 million PBMCs per sample. Samples each yielded at least 6 micrograms of total RNA. General study findings and limits: Roughly linear declines in TCR beta diversity per million T cells occurred with age. Estimates of diversity drawn from one million T cells were considered underestimates.

Source material: blood. The receptor's source is a human donor in good health. The chain couples TRBV7-9 to TRBJ2-7; D assignment may be TRBD1 or TRBD2 (5 bases each). As DNA, the CDR3 is TGTGCCAGCAGCCCAAGCTCCGGGACGGGGAACTACGAGCAGTACTTC. Translated, it gives CASSPSSGTGNYEQYF. Looking up the rest from reference TRBV7-9 and TRBJ2-7 gives the full variable domain: DTGVSQNPRHKITKRGQNVTFRCDPISEHNRLYWYRQTLGQGPEFLTYFQNEAQLEKSRLLSDRFSAERPKGSFSTLEIQRTEQGDSAMYLCASSPSSGTGNYEQYFGPGTRLTVT.